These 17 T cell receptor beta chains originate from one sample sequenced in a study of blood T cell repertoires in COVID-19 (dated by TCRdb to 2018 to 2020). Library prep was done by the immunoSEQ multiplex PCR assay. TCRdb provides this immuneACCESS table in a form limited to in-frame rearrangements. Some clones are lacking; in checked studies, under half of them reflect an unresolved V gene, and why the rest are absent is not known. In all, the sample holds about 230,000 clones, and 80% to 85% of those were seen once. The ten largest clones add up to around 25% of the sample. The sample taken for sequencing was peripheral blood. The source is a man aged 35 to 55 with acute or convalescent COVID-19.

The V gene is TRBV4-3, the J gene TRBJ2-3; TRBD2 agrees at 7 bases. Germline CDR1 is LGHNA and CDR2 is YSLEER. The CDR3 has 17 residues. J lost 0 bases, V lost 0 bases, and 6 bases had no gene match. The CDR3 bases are TGCGCCAGCAGCCAAGATTCTAGCGGATTTAGCACAGATACGCAGTATTTT. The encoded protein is CASSQDSSGFSTDTQYF.

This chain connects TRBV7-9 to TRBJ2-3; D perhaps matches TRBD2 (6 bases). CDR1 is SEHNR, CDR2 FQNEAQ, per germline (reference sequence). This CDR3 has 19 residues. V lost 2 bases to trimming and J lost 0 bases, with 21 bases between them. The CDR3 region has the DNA TGTGCCAGCAGCTTAAGCGGGTGGCGAGGAGTTCCCAGCACAGATACGCAGTATTTT. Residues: CASSLSGWRGVPSTDTQYF.

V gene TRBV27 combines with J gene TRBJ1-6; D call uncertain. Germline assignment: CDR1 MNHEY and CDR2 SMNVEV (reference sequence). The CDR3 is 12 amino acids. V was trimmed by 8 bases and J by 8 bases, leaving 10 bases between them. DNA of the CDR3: TGTGCCAGCCGCACGGCGGATTCACCCCTCCACTTT. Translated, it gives CASRTADSPLHF.

For the CDR3, the DNA is TGCAGCGTTGAATTGGACAGCTTCTACTATGGCTACACCTTC. Its translation: CSVELDSFYYGYTF. The chain links TRBV29-1 to TRBJ1-2; perhaps TRBD1 as D (6 bases). The CDR3 sequence is 14 residues long. Germline CDR1 is SQVTM and CDR2 is ANQGSEA. With 2 bases removed from V and 3 bases from J, the gap between germline ends came to 13 bases.

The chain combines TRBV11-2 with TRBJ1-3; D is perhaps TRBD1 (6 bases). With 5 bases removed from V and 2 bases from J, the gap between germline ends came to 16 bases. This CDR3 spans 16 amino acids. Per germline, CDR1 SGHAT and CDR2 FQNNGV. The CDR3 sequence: CASSSTWGGPGNTIYF. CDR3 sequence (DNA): TGTGCCAGCAGCAGTACCTGGGGGGGCCCTGGAAACACCATATATTTT.

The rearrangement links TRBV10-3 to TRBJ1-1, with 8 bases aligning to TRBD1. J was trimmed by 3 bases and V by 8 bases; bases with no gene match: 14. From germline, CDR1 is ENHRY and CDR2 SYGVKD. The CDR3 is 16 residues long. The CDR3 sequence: CAIGGHDRGVDTEAFF. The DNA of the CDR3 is TGTGCCATCGGGGGGCATGACAGGGGTGTGGACACTGAAGCTTTCTTT.

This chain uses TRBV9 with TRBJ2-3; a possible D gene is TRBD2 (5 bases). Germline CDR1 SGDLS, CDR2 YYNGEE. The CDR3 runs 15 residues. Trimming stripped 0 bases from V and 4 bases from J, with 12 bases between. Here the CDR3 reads CASSVGGLSSDTQYF. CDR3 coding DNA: TGTGCCAGCAGCGTAGGAGGACTTTCATCAGATACGCAGTATTTT.

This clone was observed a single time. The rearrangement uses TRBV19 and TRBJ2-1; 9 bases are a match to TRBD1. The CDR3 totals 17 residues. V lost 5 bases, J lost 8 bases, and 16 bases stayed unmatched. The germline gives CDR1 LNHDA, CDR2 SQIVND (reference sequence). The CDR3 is CASSLLFAGQGIDEQFF. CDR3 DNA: TGTGCCAGTAGTCTTCTCTTTGCGGGACAGGGTATCGATGAGCAGTTCTTC.

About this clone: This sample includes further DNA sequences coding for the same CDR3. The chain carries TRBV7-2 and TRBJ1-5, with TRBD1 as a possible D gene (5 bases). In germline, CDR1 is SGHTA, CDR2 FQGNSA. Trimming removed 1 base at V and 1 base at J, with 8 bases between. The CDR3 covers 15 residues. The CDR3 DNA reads TGTGCCAGCAGCTTAGTGGGGGGGAGCAATCAGCCCCAGCATTTT. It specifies CASSLVGGSNQPQHF.

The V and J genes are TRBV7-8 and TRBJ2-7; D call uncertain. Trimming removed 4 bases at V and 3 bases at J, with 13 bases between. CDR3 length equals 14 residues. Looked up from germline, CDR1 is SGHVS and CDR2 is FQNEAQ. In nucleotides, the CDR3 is TGTGCCAGCAGCTCGCGATTGAATGACTACGAGCAGTACTTC. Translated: CASSSRLNDYEQYF.

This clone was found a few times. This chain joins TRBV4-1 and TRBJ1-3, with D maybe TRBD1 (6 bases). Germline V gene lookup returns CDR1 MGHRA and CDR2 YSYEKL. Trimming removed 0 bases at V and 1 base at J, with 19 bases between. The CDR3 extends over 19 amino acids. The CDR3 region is CASSQDPGGLGMSGNTIYF. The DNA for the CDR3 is TGCGCCAGCAGCCAAGATCCGGGGGGCTTAGGGATGTCTGGAAACACCATATATTTT.

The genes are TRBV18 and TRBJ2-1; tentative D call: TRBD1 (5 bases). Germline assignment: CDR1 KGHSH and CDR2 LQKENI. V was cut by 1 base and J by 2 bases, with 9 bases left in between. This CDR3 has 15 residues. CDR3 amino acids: CASSPRRGTYNEQFF. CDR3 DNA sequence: TGTGCCAGCTCACCACGAAGGGGAACCTACAATGAGCAGTTCTTC.

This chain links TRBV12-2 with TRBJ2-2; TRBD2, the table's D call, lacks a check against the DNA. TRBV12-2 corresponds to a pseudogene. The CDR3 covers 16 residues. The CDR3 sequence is CASRFDPGLNTGELFF. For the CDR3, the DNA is TGTGCAAGTCGCTTCGACCCGGGACTAAACACCGGGGAGCTGTTTTTT.

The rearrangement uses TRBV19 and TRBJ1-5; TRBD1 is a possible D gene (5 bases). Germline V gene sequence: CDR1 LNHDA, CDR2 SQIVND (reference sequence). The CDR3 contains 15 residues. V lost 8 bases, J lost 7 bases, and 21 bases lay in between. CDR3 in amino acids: CASGSRGRDLQPQHF. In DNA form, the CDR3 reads TGTGCCAGTGGATCGCGGGGCAGGGATTTACAGCCCCAGCATTTT.

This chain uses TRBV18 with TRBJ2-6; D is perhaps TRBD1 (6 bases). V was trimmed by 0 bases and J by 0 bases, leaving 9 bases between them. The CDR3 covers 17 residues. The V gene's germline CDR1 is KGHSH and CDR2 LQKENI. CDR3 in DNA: TGTGCCAGCTCACCACCGGACAGTAACTCTGGGGCCAACGTCCTGACTTTC. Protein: CASSPPDSNSGANVLTF.

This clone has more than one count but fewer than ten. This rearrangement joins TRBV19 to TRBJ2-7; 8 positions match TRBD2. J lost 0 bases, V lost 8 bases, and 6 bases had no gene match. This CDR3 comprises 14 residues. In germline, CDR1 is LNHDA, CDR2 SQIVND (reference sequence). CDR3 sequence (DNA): TGTGCCAGTCGGCAGCGGGGGAACTCCTACGAGCAGTACTTC. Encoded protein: CASRQRGNSYEQYF. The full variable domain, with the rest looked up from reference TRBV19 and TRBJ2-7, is DGGITQSPKYLFRKEGQNVTLSCEQNLNHDAMYWYRQDPGQGLRLIYYSQIVNDFQKGDIAEGYSVSREKKESFPLTVTSAQKNPTAFYLCASRQRGNSYEQYFGPGTRLTVT.

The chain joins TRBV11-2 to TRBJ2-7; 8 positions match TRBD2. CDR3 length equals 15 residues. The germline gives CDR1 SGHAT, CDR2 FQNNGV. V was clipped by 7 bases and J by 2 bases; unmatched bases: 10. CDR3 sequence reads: CASTQRAGGPYEQYF. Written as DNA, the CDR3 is TGTGCCAGCACCCAAAGGGCGGGGGGACCCTACGAGCAGTACTTC.